This T cell receptor beta chain was documented in a study of regulatory T cells in long-lasting Graves disease. Study context: For under 3 months, newly diagnosed Graves' patients had been taking antithyroid drugs.

This CDR3 contains 14 residues. V lost 6 bases to trimming and J lost 6 bases; unmatched junction nucleotides: 11. Germline V gene lookup returns CDR1 MDHEN and CDR2 SYDVKM. This clonotype was seen repeatedly, ten times or more. The time point is: newly diagnosed GD, antithyroid drugs for less than 3 months. The authors made the TCR library using RNA they extracted from PBMCs. Library construction for TCR beta used iRepertoire HTBI primers and Arm-PCR of CDR3 regions. TCRdb re-derived calls from the multiplex PCR reads in MiXCR, one entry per CDR3 protein. The sample includes fewer than 550,000 distinct CDR3 sequences, roughly 16% of them seen just once. The sample also formed part of further work on T cells in Graves' hyperthyroidism and ophthalmopathy.

The sample here was peripheral blood mononuclear cells (PBMCs), taken at new diagnosis, from a patient treated with antithyroid drugs. The chain uses TRBV28 and TRBJ2-7; 7 bases map to TRBD2. The source is a woman aged 35 to 60 with Graves disease. In nucleotides, the CDR3 is TGTGCCAGCAGGTCTACGGGGGGTGAGAGCGAGCAGTACTTC. Its translation is CASRSTGGESEQYF. Variable domain in full (rest from reference TRBV28 and TRBJ2-7): DVKVTQSSRYLVKRTGEKVFLECVQDMDHENMFWYRQDPGLGLRLIYFSYDVKMKEKGDIPEGYSVSREKKERFSLILESASTNQTSMYLCASRSTGGESEQYFGPGTRLTVT.